This T cell receptor beta chain was profiled in a study of cytomegalovirus exposure and HLA in healthy donors. Among the 120 subjects of the validation cohort, separate from the approximately 700-subject first cohort, were the donors. Using immunoSEQ multiplex PCR, the repertoire was profiled, and TCRdb retains in-frame clones only, with some absent. The sample includes fewer than 200,000 clones, around nine tenths seen only once; the top ten take roughly 2.6%. V lost 7 bases to trimming and J lost 5 bases; unmatched junction nucleotides: 15. Germline lookup yields CDR1 MNHNY and CDR2 SVGAGI (reference sequence). CDR3 length: 16 residues.

The sequenced sample consisted of PBMCs. The V and J genes are TRBV6-6 and TRBJ2-7; 9 nucleotides align to TRBD1. This TCR was recovered from a man between 18 and 35 years old in good health and CMV-seropositive. The CDR3 region has the DNA TGTGCCAGCATCCGAGGACAGGGGAAAAATTTTGACGAGCAGTACTTC. Its protein is CASIRGQGKNFDEQYF.